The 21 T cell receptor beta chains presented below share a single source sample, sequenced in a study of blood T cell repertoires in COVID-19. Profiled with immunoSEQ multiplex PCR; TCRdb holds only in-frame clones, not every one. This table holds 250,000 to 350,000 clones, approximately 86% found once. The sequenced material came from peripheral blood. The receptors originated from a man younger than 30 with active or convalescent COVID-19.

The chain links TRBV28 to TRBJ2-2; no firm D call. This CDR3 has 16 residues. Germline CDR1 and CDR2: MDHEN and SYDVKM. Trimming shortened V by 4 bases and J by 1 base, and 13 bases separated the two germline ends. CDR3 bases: TGTGCCAGCAGTTCGATGACACGATGGAACACCGGGGAGCTGTTTTTT. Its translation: CASSSMTRWNTGELFF.

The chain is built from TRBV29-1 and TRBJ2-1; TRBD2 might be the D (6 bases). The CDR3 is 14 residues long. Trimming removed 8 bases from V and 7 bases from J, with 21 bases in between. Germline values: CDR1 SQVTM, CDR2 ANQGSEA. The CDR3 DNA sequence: TGCAGCACCCGTACGGTAGCGGAGGTGAATGAGCAGTTCTTC. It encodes CSTRTVAEVNEQFF.

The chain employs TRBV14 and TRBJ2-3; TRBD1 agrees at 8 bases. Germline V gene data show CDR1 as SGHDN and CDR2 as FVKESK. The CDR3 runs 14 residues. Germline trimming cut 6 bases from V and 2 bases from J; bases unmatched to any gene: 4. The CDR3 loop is CASSRDRITDTQYF. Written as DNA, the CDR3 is TGTGCCAGCAGTCGGGACAGGATCACAGATACGCAGTATTTT. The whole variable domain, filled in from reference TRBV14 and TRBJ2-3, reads EAGVTQFPSHSVIEKGQTVTLRCDPISGHDNLYWYRRVMGKEIKFLLHFVKESKQDESGMPNNRFLAERTGGTYSTLKVQPAELEDSGVYFCASSRDRITDTQYFGPGTRLTVL.

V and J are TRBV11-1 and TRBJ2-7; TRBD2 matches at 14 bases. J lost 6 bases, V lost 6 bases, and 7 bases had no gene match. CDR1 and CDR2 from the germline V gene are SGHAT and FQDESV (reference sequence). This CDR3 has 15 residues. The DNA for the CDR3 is TGTGCCAGCAGTCTAAGGACTAGCGGGAGGTTCGAGCAGTACTTC. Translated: CASSLRTSGRFEQYF.

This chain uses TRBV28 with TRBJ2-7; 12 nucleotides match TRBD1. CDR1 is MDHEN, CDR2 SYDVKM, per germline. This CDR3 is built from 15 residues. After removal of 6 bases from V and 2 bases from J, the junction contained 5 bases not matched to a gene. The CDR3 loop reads CASRSGTGGAYEQYF. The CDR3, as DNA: TGTGCCAGCAGATCCGGGACAGGGGGCGCCTACGAGCAGTACTTC.

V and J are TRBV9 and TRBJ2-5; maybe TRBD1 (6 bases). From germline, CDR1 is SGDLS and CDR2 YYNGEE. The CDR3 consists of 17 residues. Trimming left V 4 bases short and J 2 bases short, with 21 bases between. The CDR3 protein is CASSPPIDRSTQETQYF. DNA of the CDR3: TGTGCCAGCAGCCCCCCGATAGACAGGAGTACACAAGAGACCCAGTACTTC.

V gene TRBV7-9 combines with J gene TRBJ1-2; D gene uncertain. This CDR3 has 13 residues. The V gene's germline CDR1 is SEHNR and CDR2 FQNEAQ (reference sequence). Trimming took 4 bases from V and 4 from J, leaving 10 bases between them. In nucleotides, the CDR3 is TGTGCCAGCAGCTCTATCCAGGTCTATGGCTACACCTTC. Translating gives CASSSIQVYGYTF. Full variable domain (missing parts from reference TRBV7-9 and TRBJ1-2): DTGVSQNPRHKITKRGQNVTFRCDPISEHNRLYWYRQTLGQGPEFLTYFQNEAQLEKSRLLSDRFSAERPKGSFSTLEIQRTEQGDSAMYLCASSSIQVYGYTFGSGTRLTVV.

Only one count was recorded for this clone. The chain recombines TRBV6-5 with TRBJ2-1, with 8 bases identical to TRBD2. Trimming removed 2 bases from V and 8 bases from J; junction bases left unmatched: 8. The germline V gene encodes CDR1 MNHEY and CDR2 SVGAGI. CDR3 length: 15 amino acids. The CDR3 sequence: CASSYPGLARYEQFF. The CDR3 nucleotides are TGTGCCAGCAGTTACCCAGGACTAGCTAGGTATGAGCAGTTCTTC.

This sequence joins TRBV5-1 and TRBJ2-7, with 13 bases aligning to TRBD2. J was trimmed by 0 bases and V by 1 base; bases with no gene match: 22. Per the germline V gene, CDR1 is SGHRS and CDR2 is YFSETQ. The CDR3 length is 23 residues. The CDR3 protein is CASSLRVGTSGTNNLNYSYEQYF. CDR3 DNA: TGCGCCAGCAGCTTGCGGGTTGGGACTAGCGGGACCAACAACCTGAACTACTCCTACGAGCAGTACTTC.

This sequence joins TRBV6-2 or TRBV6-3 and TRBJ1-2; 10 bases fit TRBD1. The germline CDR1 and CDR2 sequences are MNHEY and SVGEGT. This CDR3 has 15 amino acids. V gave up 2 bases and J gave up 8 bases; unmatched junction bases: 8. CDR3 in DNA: TGTGCCAGCAGTTACGGCCGGGACAGGGGATACGGCTACACCTTC. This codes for CASSYGRDRGYGYTF.

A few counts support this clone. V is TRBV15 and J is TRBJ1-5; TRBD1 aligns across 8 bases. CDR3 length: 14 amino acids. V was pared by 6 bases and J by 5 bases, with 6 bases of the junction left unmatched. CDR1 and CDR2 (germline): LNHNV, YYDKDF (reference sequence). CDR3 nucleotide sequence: TGTGCCACCAGGTCCAGGGGGCCTCATCAGCCCCAGCATTTT. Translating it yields CATRSRGPHQPQHF.

The CDR3 reads CASSAEAGSGNTIYF. The CDR3 bases are TGCGCCAGCAGCGCGGAGGCAGGCTCTGGAAACACCATATATTTT. This chain joins TRBV4-1 and TRBJ1-3; D is ambiguous. Germline CDR1 is MGHRA and CDR2 is YSYEKL. Trimming left V 5 bases short and J 0 bases short, with 11 bases between. The CDR3 totals 15 residues.

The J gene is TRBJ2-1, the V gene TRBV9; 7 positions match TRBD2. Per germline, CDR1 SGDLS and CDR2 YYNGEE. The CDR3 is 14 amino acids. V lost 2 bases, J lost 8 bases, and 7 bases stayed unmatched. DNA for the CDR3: TGTGCCAGCAGCGTGGCAACGGCGGGGGATGAGCAGTTCTTC. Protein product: CASSVATAGDEQFF.

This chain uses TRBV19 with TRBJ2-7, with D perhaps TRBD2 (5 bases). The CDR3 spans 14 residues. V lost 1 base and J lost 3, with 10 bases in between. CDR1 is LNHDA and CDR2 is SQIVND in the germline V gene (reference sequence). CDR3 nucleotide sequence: TGTGCCAGTAGTATAGGAGGGTTTTTCTACGAGCAGTACTTC. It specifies CASSIGGFFYEQYF.

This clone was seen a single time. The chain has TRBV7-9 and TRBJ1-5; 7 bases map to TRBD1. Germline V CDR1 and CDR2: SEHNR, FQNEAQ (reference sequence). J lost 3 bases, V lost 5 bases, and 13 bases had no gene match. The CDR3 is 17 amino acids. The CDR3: CASSTPLDRVDNQPQHF. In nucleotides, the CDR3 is TGTGCCAGCAGCACCCCTTTAGACAGGGTCGACAATCAGCCCCAGCATTTT. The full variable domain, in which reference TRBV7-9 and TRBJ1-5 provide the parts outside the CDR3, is DTGVSQNPRHKITKRGQNVTFRCDPISEHNRLYWYRQTLGQGPEFLTYFQNEAQLEKSRLLSDRFSAERPKGSFSTLEIQRTEQGDSAMYLCASSTPLDRVDNQPQHFGDGTRLSIL.

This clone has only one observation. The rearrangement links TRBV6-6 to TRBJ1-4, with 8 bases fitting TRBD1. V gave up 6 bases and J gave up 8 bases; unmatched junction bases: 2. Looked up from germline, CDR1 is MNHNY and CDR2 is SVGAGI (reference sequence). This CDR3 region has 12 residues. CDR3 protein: CASSDRGEKLFF. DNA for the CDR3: TGTGCCAGCAGCGACAGGGGAGAAAAACTGTTTTTT.

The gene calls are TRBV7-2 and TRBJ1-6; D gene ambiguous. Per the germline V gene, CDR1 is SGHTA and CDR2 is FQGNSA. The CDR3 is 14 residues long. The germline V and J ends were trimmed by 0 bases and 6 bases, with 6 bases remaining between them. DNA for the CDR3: TGTGCCAGCAGCTTAGCGTGGGCTAATTCACCCCTCCACTTT. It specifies CASSLAWANSPLHF.

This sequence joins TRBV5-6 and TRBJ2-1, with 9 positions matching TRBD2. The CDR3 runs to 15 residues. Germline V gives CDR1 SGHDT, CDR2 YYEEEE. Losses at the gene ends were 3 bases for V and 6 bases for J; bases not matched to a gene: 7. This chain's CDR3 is CASSWDLAGVNEQFF. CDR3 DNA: TGTGCCAGCAGCTGGGATTTAGCGGGAGTCAATGAGCAGTTCTTC.

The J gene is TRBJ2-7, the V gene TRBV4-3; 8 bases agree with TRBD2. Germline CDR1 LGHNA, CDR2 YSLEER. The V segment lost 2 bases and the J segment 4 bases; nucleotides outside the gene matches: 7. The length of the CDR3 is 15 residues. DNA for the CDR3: TGCGCCAGCAGCCAAATGGCGGGGGGTTTATACGAGCAGTACTTC. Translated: CASSQMAGGLYEQYF.

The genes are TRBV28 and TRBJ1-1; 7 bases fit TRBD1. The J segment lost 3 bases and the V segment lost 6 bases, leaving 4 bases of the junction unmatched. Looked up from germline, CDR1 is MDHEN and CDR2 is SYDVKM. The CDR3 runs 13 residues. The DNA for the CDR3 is TGTGCCAGCAGGAGACAGGGCGACACTGAAGCTTTCTTT. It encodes CASRRQGDTEAFF.

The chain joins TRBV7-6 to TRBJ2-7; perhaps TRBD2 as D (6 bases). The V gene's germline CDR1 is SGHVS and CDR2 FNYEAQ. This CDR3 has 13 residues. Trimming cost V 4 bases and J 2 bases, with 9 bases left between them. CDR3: CASSSGLAYEQYF. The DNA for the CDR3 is TGTGCCAGCAGCTCGGGACTCGCCTACGAGCAGTACTTC.